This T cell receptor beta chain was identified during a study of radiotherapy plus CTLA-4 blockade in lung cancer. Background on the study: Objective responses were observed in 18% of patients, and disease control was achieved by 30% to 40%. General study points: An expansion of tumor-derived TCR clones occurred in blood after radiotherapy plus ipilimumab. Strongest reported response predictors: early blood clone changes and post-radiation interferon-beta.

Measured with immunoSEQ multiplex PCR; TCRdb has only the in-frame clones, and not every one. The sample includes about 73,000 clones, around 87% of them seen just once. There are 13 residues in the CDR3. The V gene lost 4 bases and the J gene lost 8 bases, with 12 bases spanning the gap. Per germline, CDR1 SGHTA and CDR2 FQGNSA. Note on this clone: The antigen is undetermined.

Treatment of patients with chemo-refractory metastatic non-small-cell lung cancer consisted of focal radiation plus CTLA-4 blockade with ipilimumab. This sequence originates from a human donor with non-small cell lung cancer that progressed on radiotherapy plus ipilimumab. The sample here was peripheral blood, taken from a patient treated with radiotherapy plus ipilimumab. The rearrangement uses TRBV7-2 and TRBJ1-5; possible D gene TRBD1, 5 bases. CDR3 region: CASSWDGGEPQHF. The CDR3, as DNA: TGTGCCAGCAGCTGGGACGGGGGTGAGCCCCAGCATTTT.